The clone carrying this T cell receptor (beta chain) was detected many times. Trimming removed 6 bases from V and 0 bases from J, with 14 bases in between. This CDR3 spans 15 amino acids. Looked up from germline, CDR1 is MDHEN and CDR2 is SYDVKM. This entry is derived from a study of regulatory T cells in long-lasting Graves disease. The wider study: Positive TSH receptor antibodies alongside over 5 years of antithyroid drugs were what marked Graves' disease as persistent.

Assembly of TCR beta libraries relied on iRepertoire HTBI primers together with Arm-PCR of CDR3 regions. TCRdb reprocessed the multiplex PCR reads via MiXCR and lists one record per CDR3 protein. The sample holds about 460,000 distinct CDR3 sequences, roughly 23% seen once. Regarding time point: persistent/refractory GD, antithyroid drugs over 5 years with positive TRAb. Preparation of the TCR library used RNA extracted from PBMCs. The sequencing here drew on peripheral blood mononuclear cells (PBMCs), taken when the disease was refractory, from a patient treated with antithyroid drugs. The TCR comes from a female donor with Graves disease. The chain uses TRBV28 and TRBJ1-2, with D perhaps TRBD1 (6 bases). The CDR3 sequence is CASRTRGGANYGYTF. CDR3 nucleotides: TGTGCCAGCAGGACTCGGGGGGGCGCTAACTATGGCTACACCTTC.